Listed below are T cell receptor beta chains from one sample, sequenced in a study of cytomegalovirus exposure and HLA in healthy donors. The table came from immunoSEQ multiplex PCR; TCRdb's copy has only in-frame clones and leaves some out. The data contain roughly 250,000 clones, 84% of them singletons. The sample taken for sequencing was PBMCs. These receptors came from a woman in her forties in good health and CMV-seropositive. The CDR3 runs from the conserved cysteine through the conserved F or W. The D gene is left open where the match is weak.

j_gene,d_gene,v_gene,CDR3nt,CDR3aa
TRBJ2-5,TRBD2,TRBV13,TGTGCCAGCAGCTTGCTGCAAACTAGCGGTCGCAGGGTTGGAGAGACCCAGTACTTC,CASSLLQTSGRRVGETQYF
TRBJ2-4,-,TRBV28,TGTGCCAGCAGTCGGGGTGCCAAAAACATTCAGTACTTC,CASSRGAKNIQYF
TRBJ2-2,TRBD1,TRBV5-6,TGTGCCAGCAGCATGACAGGGTCCGGGGAGCTGTTTTTT,CASSMTGSGELFF
TRBJ1-1,-,TRBV19,TGTGCCAGTAGTTCGACACTTTCCACTGAAGCTTTCTTT,CASSSTLSTEAFF
TRBJ1-5,TRBD1,TRBV28,TGTGCCAGCAGTATACCCTCGGCAGGGGGCCTTTATAGCAATCAGCCCCAGCATTTT,CASSIPSAGGLYSNQPQHF
TRBJ1-6,-,TRBV28,TGTGCCAGCAGTTTTCGATTAGGCGTCGGCGGGACACCCCTCCACTTT,CASSFRLGVGGTPLHF
TRBJ2-1,TRBD2,TRBV5-4,TGTGCCAGCAGCTTGGGACTAGCGGGAACCAATGAGCAGTTCTTC,CASSLGLAGTNEQFF
TRBJ1-2,-,TRBV2,TGTGCCAGCAGCGACCAGGGGAACTATGGCTACACCTTC,CASSDQGNYGYTF
TRBJ2-5,-,TRBV6-5,TGTGCCAGCAGTTACTCGAGGCGGGAAGAGACCCAGTACTTC,CASSYSRREETQYF
TRBJ2-7,TRBD1,TRBV4-2,TGTGCCAGCAGCCGAGCGACAGGGACCCCCTACGAGCAGTACTTC,CASSRATGTPYEQYF
TRBJ1-3,-,TRBV11-2,TGTGCCAGCAGCTTAGATTTTGAGGCTTCCATATATTTT,CASSLDFEASIYF
TRBJ2-3,TRBD2,TRBV25-1,TGTGCCAGCAGTGAAGGGACTAGCGGGAGAGGTACAGATACGCAGTATTTT,CASSEGTSGRGTDTQYF
TRBJ2-7,-,TRBV7-9,TGTGCCAGCAGCACCCGACAGGCTTACGAGCAGTACTTC,CASSTRQAYEQYF
TRBJ2-7,-,TRBV19,TGTGCCAGTAGGAACAGGGATAAATACGAGCAGTACTTC,CASRNRDKYEQYF
TRBJ1-1,TRBD1,TRBV28,TGTGCCAGCACCGCGTCACAGGGGGCGGACACTGAAGCTTTCTTT,CASTASQGADTEAFF
TRBJ2-1,-,TRBV5-4,TGTGCCAGCAGCTTGATAATGGAGAATGAGCAGTTCTTC,CASSLIMENEQFF
TRBJ1-4,TRBD1,TRBV2,TGTGCCAGCAGTGAAGGGGACAGGGTAGGCGAAAAACTGTTTTTT,CASSEGDRVGEKLFF